The TCR beta chain under discussion was sequenced for a study of metastatic and nonmetastatic thyroid tumors. Whole-study context: Both malignant and benign thyroid patients supplied peripheral blood and tumor or nodule tissue samples, across which the repertoires of these patients were then compared. The study, taken as a whole, reports: Malignant tumors reportedly showed significantly higher TCR beta diversity than benign nodules in both blood and tumor.

Source study methods: It was from CDR3 differences across clinicopathological groups that a distant-metastasis classifier for papillary thyroid cancer was built. TCRdb re-processed the PCR reads through MiXCR. TCRdb, not the authors, supplied the V and J calls. The sample records several thousand clones, 32% being singletons. Thyroid surgery had not been preceded by any treatment in any patient. V was shortened by 4 bases and J by 0 bases, with 14 bases between the two germline ends. This CDR3 region has 16 residues. Germline loops: CDR1 MNHNS, CDR2 SASEGT. This clone has more than one count but fewer than ten. Its antigen is currently unknown.

The sequencing sample was made of tumor tissue. This TCR derives from a female donor with papillary thyroid cancer or a benign thyroid nodule (not recorded which). Some clones in this sample may be carry-over from other donors' samples. This chain connects TRBV6-1 to TRBJ2-3, with D possibly TRBD1 on 5 matching bases. In DNA form, the CDR3 reads TGTGCCAGCAGTGTAAGTGGGGCCGCTAGCACAGATACGCAGTATTTT. Its translation is CASSVSGAASTDTQYF.